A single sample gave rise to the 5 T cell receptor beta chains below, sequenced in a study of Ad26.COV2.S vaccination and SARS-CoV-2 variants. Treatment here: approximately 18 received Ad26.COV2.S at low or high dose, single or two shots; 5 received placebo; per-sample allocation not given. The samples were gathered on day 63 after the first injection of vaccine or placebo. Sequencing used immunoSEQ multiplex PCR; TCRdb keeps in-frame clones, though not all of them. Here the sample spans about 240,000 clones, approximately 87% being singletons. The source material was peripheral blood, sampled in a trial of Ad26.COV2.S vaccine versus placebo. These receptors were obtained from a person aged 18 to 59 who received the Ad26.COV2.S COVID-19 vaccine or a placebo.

In nucleotides, the CDR3 is TGCGCCAGCAGCTTGGATGGTTTAGGCCTTGTCCAAGAGACCCAGTACTTC. Translating it yields CASSLDGLGLVQETQYF. This chain connects TRBV5-1 to TRBJ2-5; D call uncertain. This CDR3 has 17 residues. V was clipped by 0 bases and J by 1 base, with 16 bases between them. The germline V gene has CDR1 SGHRS and CDR2 YFSETQ.

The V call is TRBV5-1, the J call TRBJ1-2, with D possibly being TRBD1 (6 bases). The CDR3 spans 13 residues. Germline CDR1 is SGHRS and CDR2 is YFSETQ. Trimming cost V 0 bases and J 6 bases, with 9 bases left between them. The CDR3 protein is CASSLGQVDGYTF. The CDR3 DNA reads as TGCGCCAGCAGCTTGGGACAGGTAGATGGCTACACCTTC. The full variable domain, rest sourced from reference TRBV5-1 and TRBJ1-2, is KAGVTQTPRYLIKTRGQQVTLSCSPISGHRSVSWYQQTPGQGLQFLFEYFSETQRNKGNFPGRFSGRQFSNSRSEMNVSTLELGDSALYLCASSLGQVDGYTFGSGTRLTVV.

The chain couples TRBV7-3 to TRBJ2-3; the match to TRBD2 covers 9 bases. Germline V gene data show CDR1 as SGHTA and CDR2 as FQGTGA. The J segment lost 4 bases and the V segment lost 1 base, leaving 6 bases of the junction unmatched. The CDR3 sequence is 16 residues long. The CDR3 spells CASSLMGGRGSDTQYF. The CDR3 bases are TGTGCCAGCAGCTTAATGGGCGGGAGGGGCTCAGATACGCAGTATTTT.

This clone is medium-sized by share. CDR3 protein: CASSSAGTVYEQYF. In DNA form, the CDR3 reads TGTGCCAGCAGCTCAGCCGGGACAGTTTACGAGCAGTACTTC. The rearrangement joins TRBV11-2 to TRBJ2-7, with 7 bases identical to TRBD1. The length of the CDR3 is 14 residues. From germline, CDR1 is SGHAT and CDR2 FQNNGV. Trimming cost V 4 bases and J 4 bases; bases outside gene matches: 7. Based on the CDR3 plus reference TRBV11-2 and TRBJ2-7, the full variable domain is EAGVAQSPRYKIIEKRQSVAFWCNPISGHATLYWYQQILGQGPKLLIQFQNNGVVDDSQLPKDRFSAERLKGVDSTLKIQPAKLEDSAVYLCASSSAGTVYEQYFGPGTRLTVT.

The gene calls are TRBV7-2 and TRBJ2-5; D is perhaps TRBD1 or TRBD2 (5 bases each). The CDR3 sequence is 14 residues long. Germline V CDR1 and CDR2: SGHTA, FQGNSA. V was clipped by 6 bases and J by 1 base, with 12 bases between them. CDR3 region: CASRGTTVQETQYF. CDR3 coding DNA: TGTGCCAGCAGGGGGACCACAGTCCAAGAGACCCAGTACTTC.